This T cell receptor (beta chain) was found in a study of blood T cell repertoires in COVID-19. CDR3 length: 14 residues. The trim removed 6 bases at V and 3 bases at J, leaving 4 bases unmatched. Per the germline V gene, CDR1 is ENHRY and CDR2 is SYGVKD. TCRdb's copy holds only in-frame clones and misses some; the assay was immunoSEQ multiplex PCR. The table shows more than 150,000 clones, with 85% to 95% occurring only once. This sequence joins TRBV10-3 and TRBJ1-1, with 10 nucleotides matching TRBD1. Specimen: peripheral blood. This TCR was recovered from a man in his fifties or sixties with acute or convalescent COVID-19. CDR3 sequence (DNA): TGTGCCATCAGCCCGGGACAGGGGTACACTGAAGCTTTCTTT. Translating gives CAISPGQGYTEAFF.